These T cell receptor beta chains were read from a single sample in a study of blood T cell repertoires in COVID-19. Assay used: immunoSEQ multiplex PCR; TCRdb lists only in-frame clones, some missing. This sample has more than 90,000 clones, with roughly 72% found just once. Sequencing used peripheral blood. These receptors all stem from a woman aged 55-70 years in a cohort sampled during active or convalescent COVID-19. CDR3s include the opening cysteine and the closing phenylalanine or tryptophan. A D gene is named only where the DNA matches it firmly. Clone size is not always given. Where it is, it says once, few, many or a class for expanded clones.

D gene	J gene	clone size	V gene	CDR3 protein	CDR3 DNA
TRBD1	TRBJ1-2	.	TRBV27	CASSSWDRGLNGYTF	TGTGCCAGCAGTTCTTGGGACAGGGGGCTGAATGGCTACACCTTC
TRBD1	TRBJ1-6	once	TRBV5-4	CASSSRTGRAFQSPLHF	TGTGCCAGCAGCTCCCGGACAGGGAGGGCCTTTCAGTCACCCCTCCACTTT
.	TRBJ2-3	.	TRBV25-1	CASSERPMSRRNTQYF	TGTGCCAGCAGTGAAAGGCCCATGAGCAGGCGAAATACGCAGTATTTT
TRBD1	TRBJ2-3	once	TRBV19	CASRLGPRGHTDTQYF	TGTGCCAGTAGATTAGGTCCCAGGGGGCACACAGATACGCAGTATTTT
TRBD2	TRBJ2-1	.	TRBV7-3	CASSGSGGAPYNEQFF	TGTGCCAGCAGCGGTAGCGGGGGGGCGCCCTACAATGAGCAGTTCTTC
.	TRBJ1-2	.	TRBV11-3	CASSPRGGRVANYGYTF	TGTGCCAGCAGCCCAAGAGGAGGACGTGTAGCTAACTATGGCTACACCTTC
.	TRBJ1-5	once	TRBV6-1	CASSEDRGASNQPQHF	TGTGCCAGCAGTGAGGACCGGGGAGCCAGCAATCAGCCCCAGCATTTT
TRBD1	TRBJ1-2	few	TRBV7-9	CASSRGQGPNYGYTF	TGTGCCAGCAGCCGAGGACAGGGCCCTAACTATGGCTACACCTTC
.	TRBJ1-5	.	TRBV6-2/TRBV6-3	CASSYGPIGDPYSNQPQHF	TGTGCCAGCAGTTACGGACCCATAGGGGATCCTTATAGCAATCAGCCCCAGCATTTT
.	TRBJ1-5	once	TRBV5-6	CASSLGRPDQPQHF	TGTGCCAGCAGCCTTGGGAGGCCGGATCAGCCCCAGCATTTT
TRBD1	TRBJ1-2	once	TRBV27	CASSPRQGGRYGYTF	TGTGCCAGCAGTCCACGACAGGGTGGGAGGTATGGCTACACCTTC
.	TRBJ1-5	few	TRBV7-9	CASSLANFGGAQPQHF	TGTGCCAGCAGCTTAGCGAATTTTGGAGGGGCCCAGCCCCAGCATTTT
.	TRBJ1-1	.	TRBV4-1	CASSPSMAKSDTEAFF	TGCGCCAGCAGCCCCTCAATGGCCAAAAGCGACACTGAAGCTTTCTTT
TRBD2	TRBJ2-3	.	TRBV4-3	CASSQGRTSGGNTDTQYF	TGCGCCAGCAGCCAAGGTCGGACTAGCGGGGGAAACACAGATACGCAGTATTTT
.	TRBJ1-4	.	TRBV5-8	CASSLGALQGLQEKLFF	TGTGCCAGCAGCTTGGGAGCCCTGCAGGGCTTACAAGAAAAACTGTTTTTT
.	TRBJ1-2	few	TRBV19	CASTRQANYGYTF	TGTGCCAGCACCAGACAGGCTAACTATGGCTACACCTTC
.	TRBJ1-1	.	TRBV28	CASSSLGGDTEAFF	TGTGCCAGCAGCTCGTTAGGGGGAGATACTGAAGCTTTCTTT
TRBD1	TRBJ2-5	.	TRBV11-2	CASSLGTVRETQYF	TGTGCCAGCAGCCTTGGGACAGTTAGAGAGACCCAGTACTTC
TRBD2	TRBJ2-3	.	TRBV9	CASSEGLAGDTDTQYF	TGTGCCAGCAGCGAGGGACTAGCGGGGGATACAGATACGCAGTATTTT
.	TRBJ1-2	.	TRBV7-8	CASSPQGWYGYTF	TGTGCCAGCAGCCCCCAGGGGTGGTATGGCTACACCTTC
.	TRBJ2-7	few	TRBV7-9	CASSLAGVEQYF	TGTGCCAGCAGCTTAGCCGGGGTTGAGCAGTACTTC
TRBD1	TRBJ2-1	few	TRBV6-4	CASSAGQGSYNEQFF	TGTGCCAGCAGTGCGGGACAGGGTTCCTACAATGAGCAGTTCTTC
.	TRBJ1-3	.	TRBV6-5	CASSYTGTGNTIYF	TGTGCCAGCAGTTACACCGGGACTGGAAACACCATATATTTT
.	TRBJ2-1	.	TRBV5-4	CASSLERGTSYNEQFF	TGTGCCAGCAGCTTGGAGAGGGGGACCTCGTACAATGAGCAGTTCTTC
TRBD2	TRBJ2-7	.	TRBV11-2	CASSLEPLAEQYF	TGTGCCAGCAGCTTAGAGCCACTAGCGGAGCAGTACTTC
TRBD2	TRBJ2-1	.	TRBV10-3	CAIKLDGGAYNEQFF	TGTGCCATCAAATTGGACGGGGGGGCATACAATGAGCAGTTCTTC
.	TRBJ1-1	.	TRBV9	CASSAEVTGNTEAFF	TGTGCCAGCAGCGCCGAGGTTACAGGGAACACTGAAGCTTTCTTT